The 32 T cell receptor beta chains given below trace back to one sample, sequenced in a study of T cell changes during pregnancy in multiple sclerosis. Profiling relied on immunoSEQ multiplex PCR, and the TCRdb table lists in-frame clones only, not all of them. This table has roughly 83,000 clones, around 90% appearing once. Material: PBMCs, obtained in the first trimester of pregnancy. These receptors were collected from a female donor in good health, serving as a control in a pregnancy study. Some clones in this sample may be carry-over from other donors' samples.

The chain links TRBV19 to TRBJ1-4; 10 positions match TRBD1. Germline V CDR1 and CDR2: LNHDA, SQIVND (reference sequence). The length of the CDR3 is 15 residues. The V segment lost 4 bases and the J segment 9 bases; nucleotides outside the gene matches: 8. The CDR3 spells CASSNGGGQGKKLFF. The CDR3 nucleotides are TGTGCCAGTAGTAATGGGGGGGGACAGGGGAAAAAACTGTTTTTT.

The chain recombines TRBV6-1 with TRBJ2-7; 8 positions match TRBD1. Germline assignment: CDR1 MNHNS and CDR2 SASEGT. This CDR3 contains 14 residues. Trimming cost V 6 bases and J 2 bases; bases outside gene matches: 6. CDR3: CASSFRDRPYEQYF. The CDR3 DNA reads TGTGCCAGCAGCTTCCGGGACAGGCCCTACGAGCAGTACTTC.

This clone was counted a single time. The chain couples TRBV6-5 to TRBJ2-3; 9 positions agree with TRBD2. V shed 6 bases and J 1 base; nucleotides not matched to a gene: 2. Germline V gene sequence: CDR1 MNHEY, CDR2 SVGAGI. The CDR3 runs to 14 residues. Here the CDR3 reads CASSRLAGTDTQYF. CDR3 in DNA: TGTGCCAGCAGCCGACTAGCGGGCACAGATACGCAGTATTTT.

The CDR3 is CASNGGGQGNTEAFF. CDR3 in DNA: TGCGCCAGCAACGGCGGGGGACAGGGGAACACTGAAGCTTTCTTT. The chain has TRBV5-1 and TRBJ1-1; 9 bases are a match to TRBD1. Germline V CDR1 and CDR2: SGHRS, YFSETQ. This CDR3 is built from 15 residues. The ends lost 6 bases at V and 1 base at J; junction bases unmatched: 7.

This clone was observed once. The chain joins TRBV21-1 to TRBJ2-7; TRBD2, the table's D call, was not compared with the DNA. TRBV21-1 counts as a pseudogene. CDR3 length equals 12 residues. The CDR3 DNA is TGTGCCAGCCGGGGGGCCCCCTACGAGCAGTACTTC. Its translation is CASRGAPYEQYF.

The chain has TRBV5-6 and TRBJ2-1; TRBD1 matches 12 bases. Losses at the gene ends were 6 bases for V and 0 bases for J; bases not matched to a gene: 10. Germline V lookup: CDR1 SGHDT, CDR2 YYEEEE. The CDR3 loop spans 18 amino acids. The DNA for the CDR3 is TGTGCCAGCAAGGGGACAGGGGGCTTCAGGAGCTCCTACAATGAGCAGTTCTTC. Its protein product is CASKGTGGFRSSYNEQFF.

This chain connects TRBV18 to TRBJ2-7, with 8 bases lining up with TRBD1. This CDR3 comprises 15 residues. Germline CDR1 is KGHSH and CDR2 is LQKENI. V was clipped by 0 bases and J by 3 bases; unmatched bases: 4. The CDR3 nucleotides are TGTGCCAGCTCACCACCGGGACAGGTTAACTACGAGCAGTACTTC. Translation: CASSPPGQVNYEQYF. The whole variable domain, remainder taken from reference TRBV18 and TRBJ2-7, is NAGVMQNPRHLVRRRGQEARLRCSPMKGHSHVYWYRQLPEEGLKFMVYLQKENIIDESGMPKERFSAEFPKEGPSILRIQQVVRGDSAAYFCASSPPGQVNYEQYFGPGTRLTVT.

The chain couples TRBV28 to TRBJ1-1; TRBD1 matches 9 bases. Per the germline V gene, CDR1 is MDHEN and CDR2 is SYDVKM. V gave up 2 bases and J gave up 4 bases; unmatched junction bases: 5. The CDR3 is 15 amino acids. CDR3 region: CASSLPTTGGTEAFF. The CDR3 DNA reads as TGTGCCAGCAGTTTACCTACGACAGGGGGCACTGAAGCTTTCTTT.

A note on this clone: Sequence at one end of the junction differs from germline and may be a read error. The chain carries TRBV28 and TRBJ1-4; 8 bases match TRBD1. The CDR3 extends over 15 amino acids. Germline V gives CDR1 MDHEN, CDR2 SYDVKM. CDR3 DNA sequence: TGTGTCAGCAGCCTTGGGGGACAGGAGCGGGAAAAACTGTTTTTT. Translated: CVSSLGGQEREKLFF.

This chain uses TRBV28 with TRBJ1-2, with D possibly TRBD1 on 6 matching bases. The CDR3 covers 15 residues. The ends were cut back, 5 bases at V and 0 bases at J, with 13 bases in the middle. From germline, CDR1 is MDHEN and CDR2 SYDVKM. The CDR3 bases are TGTGCCAGCAGTCTCAGGGGTCCTTCTAACTATGGCTACACCTTC. This sequence encodes CASSLRGPSNYGYTF.

The gene calls are TRBV5-4 and TRBJ2-7, with 8 positions matching TRBD2. Germline V gene lookup returns CDR1 SGHNT and CDR2 YYREEE (reference sequence). The CDR3 loop spans 15 amino acids. Trimming removed 4 bases from V and 3 bases from J; junction bases left unmatched: 9. The CDR3 here is CASSRSGGTLYEQYF. The CDR3 DNA sequence: TGTGCCAGCAGCCGAAGCGGGGGCACTCTCTACGAGCAGTACTTC.

V gene TRBV18 combines with J gene TRBJ1-6; the D is unclear. There are 13 residues in the CDR3. The germline gives CDR1 KGHSH, CDR2 LQKENI. Trimming shortened V by 5 bases and J by 7 bases, and 9 bases separated the two germline ends. CDR3 region: CASSFVVNSPLHF. The CDR3 coding sequence is TGTGCCAGCTCATTCGTCGTCAATTCACCCCTCCACTTT. Full variable domain (missing parts from reference TRBV18 and TRBJ1-6): NAGVMQNPRHLVRRRGQEARLRCSPMKGHSHVYWYRQLPEEGLKFMVYLQKENIIDESGMPKERFSAEFPKEGPSILRIQQVVRGDSAAYFCASSFVVNSPLHFGNGTRLTVT.

The chain uses TRBV6-1 and TRBJ2-7; D might be TRBD1 (5 bases). CDR3 length equals 15 residues. Germline V gene lookup returns CDR1 MNHNS and CDR2 SASEGT. Deletions cut 2 bases from V and 1 base from J, with 12 bases between. The CDR3 here is CASSEKGAGSYEQYF. The CDR3 DNA reads TGTGCCAGCAGTGAAAAAGGGGCAGGGTCCTACGAGCAGTACTTC.

The chain couples TRBV7-9 to TRBJ1-4; TRBD1 agrees at 10 bases. Germline V CDR1 and CDR2: SEHNR, FQNEAQ (reference sequence). V gave up 5 bases and J gave up 8 bases; unmatched junction bases: 5. This CDR3 spans 14 amino acids. Here the CDR3 DNA reads TGTGCCAGCAGCCTTGACAGGGGGCAGGAAAAACTGTTTTTT. It is translated as CASSLDRGQEKLFF.

For this clone: Other DNA sequences in the same sample also yield this CDR3. V gene TRBV6-1 combines with J gene TRBJ2-7; perhaps TRBD2 as D (6 bases). Germline loops: CDR1 MNHNS, CDR2 SASEGT. This CDR3 contains 15 residues. Trimming took 7 bases from V and 3 from J, leaving 19 bases between them. DNA of the CDR3: TGTGCCAGCACACGAGGTCAGGGAGGAATCTACGAGCAGTACTTC. Encoded protein: CASTRGQGGIYEQYF.

The chain is built from TRBV28 and TRBJ1-2; 8 bases are shared with TRBD1. This CDR3 is built from 17 residues. The trim removed 3 bases at V and 4 bases at J, leaving 13 bases unmatched. Germline loops: CDR1 MDHEN, CDR2 SYDVKM. This CDR3 reads CASSFTVTSGGFYGYTF. CDR3 bases: TGTGCCAGCAGTTTTACCGTAACGTCAGGGGGCTTCTATGGCTACACCTTC.

The chain couples TRBV29-1 to TRBJ1-1, with 7 bases matching TRBD1. The CDR3 spans 13 residues. Germline CDR1 and CDR2: SQVTM and ANQGSEA. V was pared by 7 bases and J by 1 base, with 6 bases of the junction left unmatched. The CDR3: CSASGQQNTEAFF. For the CDR3, the DNA is TGCAGCGCCTCGGGACAGCAGAACACTGAAGCTTTCTTT.

This rearrangement joins TRBV6-1 to TRBJ2-1, with 8 bases lining up with TRBD1. The length of the CDR3 is 14 residues. The V gene end was trimmed by 5 bases and the J gene end by 7 bases; junction bases not matched to a gene: 7. Per germline, CDR1 MNHNS and CDR2 SASEGT. CDR3 region: CASSPQTGDNEQFF. The CDR3 region has the DNA TGTGCCAGCAGTCCCCAGACAGGGGATAATGAGCAGTTCTTC.

This chain uses TRBV15 with TRBJ1-4; TRBD1 aligns across 8 bases. The CDR3 extends over 16 amino acids. Germline-derived CDR1 and CDR2 are LNHNV and YYDKDF (reference sequence). The trim removed 5 bases at V and 8 bases at J, leaving 13 bases unmatched. The chain's CDR3 is CATSRTRGQGPEKLFF. The CDR3 DNA follows: TGTGCCACCAGCCGCACACGTGGACAGGGCCCCGAAAAACTGTTTTTT.

The rearrangement links TRBV20-1 to TRBJ2-1; D ambiguous. Germline CDR1 and CDR2: DFQATT and SNEGSKA (reference sequence). The CDR3 loop spans 11 amino acids. Trimming left V 1 base short and J 7 bases short, with 5 bases between. For the CDR3, the DNA is TGCAGTGCTAGAGGAGGTAATGAGCAGTTCTTC. It encodes CSARGGNEQFF.

The gene calls are TRBV11-3 and TRBJ1-1, with D uncertain. V was pared by 0 bases and J by 2 bases, with 7 bases between. The CDR3 has 14 residues. Germline values: CDR1 SGHNT, CDR2 YENEEA. The CDR3 is CASSLDGVNTEAFF. CDR3 in DNA: TGTGCCAGCAGCTTAGACGGGGTTAACACTGAAGCTTTCTTT.

The V call is TRBV2, the J call TRBJ2-5, with a weak D call TRBD2 (6 bases). V lost 7 bases to trimming and J lost 6 bases, with 15 bases between them. The germline gives CDR1 SNHLY, CDR2 FYNNEI. The length of the CDR3 is 13 residues. The CDR3 here is CASTAGLGKTQYF. CDR3 bases: TGTGCCAGCACTGCGGGGCTGGGAAAGACCCAGTACTTC.

The CDR3: CASSFWDRPPEQFF. In DNA, the CDR3 is TGTGCCAGCAGTTTTTGGGACAGGCCCCCCGAGCAGTTCTTC. The chain is built from TRBV28 and TRBJ2-1; 8 bases are a match to TRBD1. Germline lookup yields CDR1 MDHEN and CDR2 SYDVKM. V lost 3 bases, J lost 10 bases, and 8 bases stayed unmatched. This CDR3 comprises 14 residues.

This chain links TRBV2 with TRBJ2-6, with TRBD1 identical over 10 bases. CDR1 and CDR2 (germline): SNHLY, FYNNEI. CDR3 size: 21 residues. V gave up 4 bases and J gave up 0 bases; unmatched junction bases: 15. The CDR3 DNA sequence: TGTGCCAGCAGTGTACGGGACAGGGGACTCTCACCGCTCTCTGGGGCCAACGTCCTGACTTTC. It encodes CASSVRDRGLSPLSGANVLTF.

The rearrangement links TRBV7-8 to TRBJ1-5; D remains unclear. CDR1 is SGHVS, CDR2 FQNEAQ, per germline. Trimming took 3 bases from V and 2 from J, leaving 5 bases between them. The CDR3 has 13 residues. The CDR3 region is CASSFRGNQPQHF. CDR3 DNA sequence: TGTGCCAGCAGCTTCCGGGGCAATCAGCCCCAGCATTTT. Looking up the rest from reference TRBV7-8 and TRBJ1-5 gives the full variable domain: GAGVSQSPRYKVAKRGQDVALRCDPISGHVSLFWYQQALGQGPEFLTYFQNEAQLDKSGLPSDRFFAERPEGSVSTLKIQRTQQEDSAVYLCASSFRGNQPQHFGDGTRLSIL.

The chain carries TRBV28 and TRBJ2-5; D perhaps matches TRBD1 (6 bases). V was pared by 5 bases and J by 2 bases, with 12 bases between. The CDR3 sequence is 14 residues long. Germline lookup yields CDR1 MDHEN and CDR2 SYDVKM. CDR3 residues: CASSPIQGQETQYF. The CDR3 DNA is TGTGCCAGCAGTCCGATACAGGGACAAGAGACCCAGTACTTC.

This clone was counted once. This chain connects TRBV7-2 to TRBJ1-2; perhaps TRBD1 as D (6 bases). The V and J ends lost 5 bases and 12 bases respectively, with 25 bases between them. The CDR3 consists of 15 residues. Germline V gene lookup returns CDR1 SGHTA and CDR2 FQGNSA. The DNA of the CDR3 is TGTGCCAGCAGCCGAACCGGGTCGGGGGGCCGTATAGACACCTTC. Amino acid sequence: CASSRTGSGGRIDTF.

V and J are TRBV5-4 and TRBJ2-1, with TRBD2 matching 10 bases. The CDR3 contains 16 residues. V shed 4 bases and J 4 bases; nucleotides not matched to a gene: 8. Germline V gene sequence: CDR1 SGHNT, CDR2 YYREEE (reference sequence). The CDR3 DNA sequence: TGTGCCAGCAGCCAGCCATCACTAGCGGGGTACAATGAGCAGTTCTTC. Protein: CASSQPSLAGYNEQFF.

The rearrangement joins TRBV11-1 to TRBJ2-3, with a tentative D call TRBD1 (5 bases). The CDR3 is made up of 17 amino acids. The germline gives CDR1 SGHAT, CDR2 FQDESV (reference sequence). The ends were cut back, 2 bases at V and 2 bases at J, with 17 bases in the middle. The CDR3 coding sequence is TGTGCCAGCAGCTTAATGGTCCAGGGCCCGTTCACAGATACGCAGTATTTT. This gives the protein CASSLMVQGPFTDTQYF.

This rearrangement joins TRBV6-1 to TRBJ1-2; D is ambiguous. Between the trimmed V and J ends, which lost 2 bases and 8 bases, there was a span of 15 bases. The germline gives CDR1 MNHNS, CDR2 SASEGT. This CDR3 spans 14 amino acids. The CDR3 here is CASSEYGTQVGYTF. Here the CDR3 DNA reads TGTGCCAGCAGTGAATACGGAACGCAGGTGGGCTACACCTTC.

J is TRBJ1-1 and V is TRBV11-2, with unresolved D. Germline-derived CDR1 and CDR2 are SGHAT and FQNNGV. The CDR3 is 13 residues long. V lost 6 bases and J lost 0, with 8 bases in between. The CDR3 here is CASRTTMNTEAFF. CDR3 nucleotide sequence: TGTGCCAGCAGAACCACAATGAACACTGAAGCTTTCTTT.

The chain links TRBV5-1 to TRBJ2-7; tentatively, D is TRBD2 (7 bases). The length of the CDR3 is 15 residues. From germline, CDR1 is SGHRS and CDR2 YFSETQ. Deletions cut 3 bases from V and 5 bases from J, with 18 bases between. For the CDR3, the DNA is TGCGCCAGCAGCTGGGGGGGCGCCTCCAAGGACGAGCAGTACTTC. Encoded protein: CASSWGGASKDEQYF.